The rows below give T cell receptor beta chains drawn from one sample of a study of blood T cell repertoires in COVID-19. Some clones are missing from TCRdb's copy, which holds only in-frame ones; the method was immunoSEQ multiplex PCR. This repertoire shows roughly 250,000 clones, approximately 79% found once; its top ten account for over 3%. The sample comprised peripheral blood. These receptors were obtained from a woman between 40 and 55 years old with active or convalescent COVID-19. Each CDR3 is given with its conserved first and last residue. D genes are given only for firm matches. Clone sizes are given selectively: once, few, many, or a class where the clone is expanded.

>TRBJ2-1|.|few|TRBV10-3
CAIRGDYNEQFF
TGTGCCATCAGAGGGGACTACAATGAGCAGTTCTTC
>TRBJ1-2|TRBD1|.|TRBV6-5
CASGQGAYYGYTF
TGTGCCAGTGGACAGGGGGCGTACTATGGCTACACCTTC
>TRBJ2-1|.|.|TRBV29-1
CSVVGEQFF
TGCAGCGTTGTCGGTGAGCAGTTCTTC
>TRBJ2-3|.|.|TRBV13
CASSLGQQETTDTQYF
TGTGCCAGCAGCTTAGGCCAACAGGAAACTACAGATACGCAGTATTTT
>TRBJ2-7|.|.|TRBV11-2
CASSLEPLYRSYEQYF
TGTGCCAGCAGCTTAGAACCCCTATATCGGAGCTACGAGCAGTACTTC
>TRBJ2-1|TRBD1|once|TRBV28
CASTRPPRGTGINEQFF
TGTGCCAGCACCCGCCCTCCTCGGGGGACAGGGATCAATGAGCAGTTCTTC
>TRBJ1-6|TRBD1|.|TRBV2
CASREDRVYNSPLHF
TGTGCCAGCAGGGAGGACAGGGTCTATAATTCACCCCTCCACTTT
>TRBJ1-5|.|.|TRBV5-4
CASSSSDSNQPQHF
TGTGCCAGCAGCTCCAGCGATAGCAATCAGCCCCAGCATTTT
>TRBJ1-2|.|.|TRBV6-2/TRBV6-3
CASSYPPRGYTF
TGTGCCAGCAGTTACCCTCCTCGTGGCTACACCTTC
>TRBJ1-1|TRBD1|.|TRBV28
CASSLTGEQNTEAFF
TGTGCCAGCAGTCTGACAGGGGAACAGAACACTGAAGCTTTCTTT
>TRBJ1-4|TRBD1|.|TRBV10-3
CAIRDRANEKLFF
TGTGCCATCCGGGACAGGGCTAATGAAAAACTGTTTTTT
>TRBJ1-2|.|once|TRBV27
CASSLSRASGYTF
TGTGCCAGCAGTTTGTCGAGGGCAAGTGGCTACACCTTC
>TRBJ2-7|TRBD2|few|TRBV15
CATSRAIPSAGGFYEQYF
TGTGCCACCAGCAGAGCCATCCCTTCGGCGGGGGGTTTCTACGAGCAGTACTTC
>TRBJ2-2|.|.|TRBV28
CASNLGHTGELFF
TGTGCCAGCAACCTGGGACATACCGGGGAGCTGTTTTTT
>TRBJ1-2|TRBD1|.|TRBV5-1
CASSWGDRDNYGYTF
TGCGCCAGCAGCTGGGGGGACAGGGATAACTATGGCTACACCTTC
>TRBJ1-5|TRBD1|.|TRBV15
CATSRGQGGRVQPQHF
TGTGCCACCAGCAGGGGACAGGGGGGACGAGTTCAGCCCCAGCATTTT
>TRBJ2-3|TRBD2|.|TRBV9
CASSVTGGASTDTQYF
TGTGCCAGCAGCGTAACGGGGGGTGCCTCAACAGATACGCAGTATTTT
>TRBJ1-2|TRBD1|.|TRBV5-4
CASSRGQGSNGYTF
TGTGCCAGCAGCCGGGGACAGGGGTCGAATGGCTACACCTTC
>TRBJ1-3|.|once|TRBV19
CASSIPWTDGNTIYF
TGTGCCAGTAGTATCCCATGGACAGACGGAAACACCATATATTTT
>TRBJ2-6|.|.|TRBV28
CASRNSEGSSGANVLTF
TGTGCCAGCAGGAATAGTGAGGGAAGCTCTGGGGCCAACGTCCTGACTTTC
>TRBJ2-1|.|.|TRBV7-2
CASSPRDSSNEQFF
TGTGCCAGCAGCCCGCGGGACAGCTCGAATGAGCAGTTCTTC
>TRBJ1-2|TRBD1|once|TRBV29-1
CSVERRGQGDGYTF
TGCAGCGTTGAAAGGAGGGGACAGGGGGATGGCTACACCTTC
>TRBJ1-2|.|.|TRBV11-2
CASSLGGGNYGYTF
TGTGCCAGCAGCTTGGGCGGGGGGAACTATGGCTACACCTTC
>TRBJ1-1|.|.|TRBV7-3
CASSLGRGEAFF
TGTGCCAGCAGCCTAGGACGGGGTGAAGCTTTCTTT
>TRBJ2-7|TRBD2|.|TRBV5-1
CASSLGTSGGREQYF
TGCGCCAGCAGCTTGGGGACTAGCGGGGGCCGGGAGCAGTACTTC
>TRBJ2-1|.|.|TRBV5-4
CASRTRYNEQFF
TGTGCCAGCAGGACTAGATACAATGAGCAGTTCTTC
>TRBJ1-4|TRBD1|few|TRBV28
CATTGATNEKLFF
TGTGCCACAACAGGGGCAACTAATGAAAAACTGTTTTTT
>TRBJ1-4|TRBD1|.|TRBV4-1
CASSHPGTDDEKLFF
TGCGCCAGCAGCCACCCCGGGACAGACGATGAAAAACTGTTTTTT
>TRBJ1-2|.|.|TRBV30
CAWSVQTTAYGYTF
TGTGCCTGGAGTGTACAGACCACTGCCTATGGCTACACCTTC
>TRBJ1-4|.|few|TRBV6-5
CASSYSITRIEKLFF
TGTGCCAGCAGTTACTCGATAACGAGGATTGAAAAACTGTTTTTT
>TRBJ1-5|TRBD1|.|TRBV19
CAGAGTGRNQPQHF
TGTGCCGGAGCCGGGACAGGGAGAAATCAGCCCCAGCATTTT
>TRBJ2-7|TRBD1|.|TRBV10-1
CASSEWPGGRYEQYF
TGCGCCAGCAGTGAGTGGCCAGGGGGCCGCTACGAGCAGTACTTC
>TRBJ1-6|.|medium-sized|TRBV14
CASSQGRENSPLHF
TGTGCCAGCAGCCAGGGCAGAGAGAATTCACCCCTCCACTTT
>TRBJ1-3|.|.|TRBV10-3
CAISDQAGAGNTIYF
TGTGCCATCAGTGATCAGGCAGGGGCTGGAAACACCATATATTTT
>TRBJ1-1|.|.|TRBV27
CASTPIGGNTEAFF
TGTGCCAGCACCCCAATAGGAGGGAACACTGAAGCTTTCTTT
>TRBJ2-1|.|.|TRBV30
CAWSRRIYEQFF
TGTGCCTGGAGCCGGAGGATCTATGAGCAGTTCTTC
>TRBJ2-1|.|.|TRBV6-5
CASSTGTTQFF
TGTGCCAGCAGTACCGGGACAACGCAGTTCTTC
>TRBJ2-5|TRBD2|few|TRBV10-3
CAISTGTSGQETQYF
TGTGCCATCAGCACCGGGACTAGCGGACAAGAGACCCAGTACTTC
>TRBJ2-3|.|.|TRBV10-3
CAITGAPRDTQYF
TGTGCCATCACAGGGGCCCCACGTGATACGCAGTATTTT
>TRBJ1-2|TRBD1|once|TRBV4-1
CASSQEGRGQDGYTF
TGCGCCAGCAGCCAAGAGGGCAGGGGGCAAGATGGCTACACCTTC